This is a list of T cell receptor beta chains from one sample in a study of OX40 agonist ivuxolimab in advanced cancers. Measured with immunoSEQ multiplex PCR; TCRdb has only the in-frame clones, and not every one. The sample lists about 69,000 clones; just over 90% were seen once. The starting material was CD4+ or CD8+ T cells sorted from blood, obtained in a trial of the OX40 agonist ivuxolimab. The origin of the receptors is an adult with an advanced solid tumor such as melanoma, head and neck, liver or kidney cancer. Each CDR3 is given with its conserved first and last residue. The order of the fields is D gene, J gene, V gene, CDR3 DNA, CDR3 protein. A D gene is named only where the DNA matches it firmly.

>TRBD2|TRBJ2-7|TRBV19
TGTGCCACCGGCGGGGGGCGCGTGGAGCAGTACTTC
CATGGGRVEQYF
>TRBD1|TRBJ2-3|TRBV19
TGTGCCAGTAGTATCGACAGGGGCAGCACAGATACGCAGTATTTT
CASSIDRGSTDTQYF
>TRBD2|TRBJ2-3|TRBV6-1
TGTGCCAGCAGTATACTAGCGGGAGCGCAGTATTTT
CASSILAGAQYF
>-|TRBJ1-5|TRBV6-1
TGTGCCAGCAGTGTAGTAAATCAGCCCCAGCATTTT
CASSVVNQPQHF
>TRBD1|TRBJ1-5|TRBV28
TGTGCCAGCAGCCCCCGGCCCTGGACAGGGGCGAGCAATCAGCCCCAGCATTTT
CASSPRPWTGASNQPQHF
>TRBD1|TRBJ1-3|TRBV28
TGTGCCAGCAGGGAACAGGGGGTTGGTGGAAACACCATATATTTT
CASREQGVGGNTIYF
>TRBD1|TRBJ1-4|TRBV19
TGTGCCAGTAGTATACCGACAGGGAATGAAAAACTGTTTTTT
CASSIPTGNEKLFF
>TRBD1|TRBJ1-5|TRBV6-6
TGTGCCAGCAGGGGGACAGGCAATCAGCCCCAGCATTTT
CASRGTGNQPQHF
>TRBD1|TRBJ1-5|TRBV12-5
TGTGCTAGTGGTCCCGTCAGACAGGGGGAGAGCAATCAGCCCCAGCATTTT
CASGPVRQGESNQPQHF
>-|TRBJ2-3|TRBV18
TGTACCAGCTCACCACCGACTGCTGCCACAGATACGCAGTATTTT
CTSSPPTAATDTQYF
>-|TRBJ2-7|TRBV6-5
TGTGCCAGCAGTTTCCCCGTGCTGACGTACGAGCAGTACTTC
CASSFPVLTYEQYF
>TRBD1|TRBJ1-1|TRBV5-1
TGCGCCAGTACGTCCCGGGGACAGGGTCCCACTGAAGCTTTCTTT
CASTSRGQGPTEAFF
>-|TRBJ1-5|TRBV19
TGTGCCAGTAGTATAACGGGAGATTATCAGCCCCAGCATTTT
CASSITGDYQPQHF
>-|TRBJ2-1|TRBV4-1
TGCGCCAGCAGCCGCAGTGGTATAGGGGATGAGCAGTTCTTC
CASSRSGIGDEQFF
>-|TRBJ1-5|TRBV28
TGTGCCATCCAGGACCGGAGAATCAATCAGCCCCAGCATTTT
CAIQDRRINQPQHF
>-|TRBJ1-1|TRBV6-1
TGTGCCAGCAGTGAAGGTGGTGCGGTATGGGCTTTCTTT
CASSEGGAVWAFF
>-|TRBJ1-4|TRBV5-6
TGTGCCAGCAGCCTGCGAACGGGAGGGGCTAATGAAAAACTGTTTTTT
CASSLRTGGANEKLFF
>TRBD2|TRBJ2-5|TRBV19
TGTGCCAGTAGCCTGGGACTAGCAGGAGAGACCCAGTACTTC
CASSLGLAGETQYF
>TRBD1|TRBJ1-5|TRBV18
TGTGCCAGCTCAACAACGGACAGGGGCCAGCCCCAGCATTTT
CASSTTDRGQPQHF
>-|TRBJ2-5|TRBV5-1
TGCGCCAGCAGCACACTAGTAGGGAAGGGGCAAGAGACCCAGTACTTC
CASSTLVGKGQETQYF
>TRBD1|TRBJ2-6|TRBV5-4
TGTGCCAGCAGCCCCGGACAGGGTAAAGGTGGGGCCAACGTCCTGACTTTC
CASSPGQGKGGANVLTF
>-|TRBJ2-7|TRBV9
TGTGCCAGCAGCGTGACGGGAACCTACGAGCAGTACTTC
CASSVTGTYEQYF
>TRBD1|TRBJ1-1|TRBV28
TGTGCCAGCAGTCCCCCCGGGACAGGGGCTACTGAAGCTTTCTTT
CASSPPGTGATEAFF
>-|TRBJ1-6|TRBV20-1
TGCAGTGCAGAGGATAATTCACCCCTCCACTTT
CSAEDNSPLHF